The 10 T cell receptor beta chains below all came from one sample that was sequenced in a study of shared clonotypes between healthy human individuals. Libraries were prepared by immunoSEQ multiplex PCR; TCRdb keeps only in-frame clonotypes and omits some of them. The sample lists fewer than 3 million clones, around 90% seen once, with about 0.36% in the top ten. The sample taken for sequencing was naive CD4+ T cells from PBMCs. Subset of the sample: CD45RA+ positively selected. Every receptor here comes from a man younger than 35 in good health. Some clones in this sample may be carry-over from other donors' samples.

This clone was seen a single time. Here the CDR3 DNA reads TGCGCCAGCAGCCAACCGGCCCTACCTGGGACCGGGGCCAACGTCCTGACTTTC. Translation: CASSQPALPGTGANVLTF. The chain joins TRBV4-1 to TRBJ2-6; D assignment may be TRBD1 or TRBD2 (5 bases each). CDR1 and CDR2 (germline): MGHRA, YSYEKL. V lost 2 bases and J 4 bases, leaving 18 bases between the germline ends. The CDR3 totals 18 residues.

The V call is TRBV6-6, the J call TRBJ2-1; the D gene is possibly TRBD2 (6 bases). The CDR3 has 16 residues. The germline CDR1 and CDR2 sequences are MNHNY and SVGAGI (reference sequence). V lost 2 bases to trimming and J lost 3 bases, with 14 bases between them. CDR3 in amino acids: CASSYHTSSDYNEQFF. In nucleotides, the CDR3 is TGTGCCAGCAGTTACCATACTAGCTCCGACTACAATGAGCAGTTCTTC.

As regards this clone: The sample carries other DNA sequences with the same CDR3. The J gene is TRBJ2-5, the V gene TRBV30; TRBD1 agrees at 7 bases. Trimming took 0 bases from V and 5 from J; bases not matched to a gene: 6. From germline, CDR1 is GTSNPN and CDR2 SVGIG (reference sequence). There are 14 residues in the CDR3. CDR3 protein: CAWSVQGVRETQYF. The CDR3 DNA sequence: TGTGCCTGGAGTGTCCAGGGGGTACGGGAGACCCAGTACTTC.

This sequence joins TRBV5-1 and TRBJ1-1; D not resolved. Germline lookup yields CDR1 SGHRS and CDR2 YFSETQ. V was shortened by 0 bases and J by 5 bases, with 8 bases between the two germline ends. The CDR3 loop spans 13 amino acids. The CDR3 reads CASSLDHRTEAFF. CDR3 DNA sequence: TGCGCCAGCAGCTTGGATCACCGGACTGAAGCTTTCTTT.

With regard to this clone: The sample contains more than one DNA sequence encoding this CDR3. CDR3 DNA sequence: TGTGCCAGCAGCGTAGACAGGCCCTCTGGAAACACCATATATTTT. This gives the protein CASSVDRPSGNTIYF. This chain uses TRBV9 with TRBJ1-3, with D tentatively TRBD1 (5 bases). This CDR3 region has 15 residues. Trimming pared 0 bases from V and 0 bases from J, leaving 7 bases between. Germline CDR1 and CDR2: SGDLS and YYNGEE. Full variable domain (outside the CDR3, taken from reference TRBV9 and TRBJ1-3): DSGVTQTPKHLITATGQRVTLRCSPRSGDLSVYWYQQSLDQGLQFLIQYYNGEERAKGNILERFSAQQFPDLHSELNLSSLELGDSALYFCASSVDRPSGNTIYFGEGSWLTVV.

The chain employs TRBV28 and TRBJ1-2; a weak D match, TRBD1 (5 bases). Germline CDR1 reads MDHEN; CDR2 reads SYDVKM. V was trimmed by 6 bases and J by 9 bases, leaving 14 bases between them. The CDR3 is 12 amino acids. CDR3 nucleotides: TGTGCCAGCAGCGCCGGGGGGGAGAGCTACACCTTC. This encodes CASSAGGESYTF.

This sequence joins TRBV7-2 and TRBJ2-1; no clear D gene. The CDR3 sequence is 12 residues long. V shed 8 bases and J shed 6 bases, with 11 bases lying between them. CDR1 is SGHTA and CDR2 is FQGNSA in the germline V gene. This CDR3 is CASSVALNEQFF. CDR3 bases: TGTGCCAGCTCAGTGGCGCTCAATGAGCAGTTCTTC.

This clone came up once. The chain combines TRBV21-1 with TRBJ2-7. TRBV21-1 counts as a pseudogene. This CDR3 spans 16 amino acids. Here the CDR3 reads CASSRGPQGENYEQYF. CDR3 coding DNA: TGTGCCAGCAGCAGAGGCCCTCAGGGAGAGAACTACGAGCAGTACTTC.

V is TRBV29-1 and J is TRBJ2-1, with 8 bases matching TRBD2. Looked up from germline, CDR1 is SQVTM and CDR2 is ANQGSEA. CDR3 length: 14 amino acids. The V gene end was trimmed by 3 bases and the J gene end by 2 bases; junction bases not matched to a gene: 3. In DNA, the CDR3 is TGCAGCGTTGATACTAGCGGACCCTACAATGAGCAGTTCTTC. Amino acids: CSVDTSGPYNEQFF.

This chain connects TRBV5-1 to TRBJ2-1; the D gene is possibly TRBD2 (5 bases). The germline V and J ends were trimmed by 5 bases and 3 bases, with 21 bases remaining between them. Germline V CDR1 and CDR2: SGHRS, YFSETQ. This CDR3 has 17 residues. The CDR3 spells CASRAPLGSVGYNEQFF. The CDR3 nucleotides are TGCGCCAGCAGGGCCCCTCTAGGGAGCGTAGGCTACAATGAGCAGTTCTTC.